This is a list of T cell receptor beta chains from one sample in a study of cytomegalovirus exposure and HLA in healthy donors. Libraries were prepared by immunoSEQ multiplex PCR; TCRdb keeps only in-frame clonotypes and omits some of them. The data contain some 110,000 clones, about 70% of them seen just once; the ten biggest clones take up around 0.9%. Sequenced material: PBMCs. The receptor set was obtained from a woman under 40 in good health and CMV-seronegative. CDR3s include the opening cysteine and the closing phenylalanine or tryptophan. A D gene is named only where the DNA matches it firmly. Not every row has a clone size; where given, it reads once, few, many or a size class.

size	V	D	J	CDR3	DNA
NA	TRBV6-1	TRBD1	TRBJ2-5	CASSNRGQETQYF	TGTGCCAGCAGTAACAGGGGGCAAGAGACCCAGTACTTC
few	TRBV5-4	NA	TRBJ2-3	CASSLEGTDTQYF	TGTGCCAGCAGCTTGGAGGGGACAGATACGCAGTATTTT
NA	TRBV29-1	NA	TRBJ2-1	CSVAEWGTHPSGSYNEQFF	TGCAGCGTTGCGGAGTGGGGCACACACCCCTCCGGGTCCTACAATGAGCAGTTCTTC
NA	TRBV10-3	TRBD1	TRBJ1-4	CAISDQGDNEKLFF	TGTGCCATCAGTGATCAGGGGGATAATGAAAAACTGTTTTTT
NA	TRBV27	NA	TRBJ1-2	CASSFHGDSGYTF	TGTGCCAGCAGTTTTCATGGGGACTCGGGCTACACCTTC
NA	TRBV5-6	TRBD1	TRBJ1-2	CASSQVRDRGKSNGYTF	TGTGCCAGCAGCCAGGTCCGGGACAGGGGAAAGTCTAACGGCTACACCTTC
few	TRBV23-1	TRBD1	TRBJ1-2	CASSLWRTGNHVYGYTF	TGCGCCAGCAGTCTATGGCGGACAGGCAACCACGTCTATGGCTACACCTTC
NA	TRBV6-1	TRBD2	TRBJ2-3	CASYPSSGAGDTQYF	TGTGCCAGCTATCCCTCCAGCGGGGCGGGAGATACGCAGTATTTT
NA	TRBV27	NA	TRBJ1-2	CASSLGGDYGYTF	TGTGCCAGCAGTTTAGGGGGGGACTATGGCTACACCTTC
NA	TRBV15	NA	TRBJ2-3	CATSRVGASTDTQYF	TGTGCCACCAGCAGAGTAGGGGCGAGCACAGATACGCAGTATTTT
NA	TRBV2	TRBD2	TRBJ2-7	CASSELAASYEQYF	TGTGCCAGCAGTGAACTAGCGGCCTCCTACGAGCAGTACTTC
NA	TRBV28	TRBD1	TRBJ1-2	CASSSNGQGGYGYTF	TGTGCCAGCAGTTCCAACGGACAGGGAGGCTATGGCTACACCTTC
NA	TRBV5-8	NA	TRBJ2-5	CASSLYRTLQETQYF	TGTGCCAGCAGCTTGTATCGGACTTTGCAAGAGACCCAGTACTTC
NA	TRBV30	NA	TRBJ1-6	CAWNGGGNSPLHF	TGTGCCTGGAATGGGGGAGGAAATTCACCCCTCCACTTT
NA	TRBV28	NA	TRBJ1-2	CASREPNYGYPF	TGTGCCAGCAGGGAGCCTAACTATGGCTACCCCTTC
few	TRBV10-1	NA	TRBJ1-2	CASSESTGIGHGYTF	TGCGCCAGCAGTGAGTCCACAGGGATCGGGCATGGCTACACCTTC
NA	TRBV27	NA	TRBJ2-3	CASSRDYPDTQYF	TGTGCCAGCAGCAGAGACTATCCAGATACGCAGTATTTT
few	TRBV4-2	NA	TRBJ1-2	CASSQVGGNAGYTF	TGTGCCAGCAGCCAAGTCGGGGGTAATGCGGGCTACACCTTC
few	TRBV6-5	NA	TRBJ2-1	CASSSGLRVYNEQFF	TGTGCCAGCAGTTCCGGACTCAGAGTATACAATGAGCAGTTCTTC
few	TRBV5-1	TRBD1	TRBJ1-2	CASSLGQGAEDGYTF	TGCGCCAGCAGCTTGGGACAGGGGGCGGAAGATGGCTACACCTTC
NA	TRBV29-1	TRBD1	TRBJ1-2	CSVEGPDRSGYTF	TGCAGCGTTGAGGGCCCGGACAGGTCCGGCTACACCTTC
few	TRBV5-1	TRBD1	TRBJ2-7	CASSNGQAAPGDEQYF	TGCGCCAGCAGCAATGGACAGGCAGCGCCAGGCGACGAGCAGTACTTC
NA	TRBV27	TRBD1	TRBJ1-1	CASRSGQGASTEAFF	TGTGCCAGCAGGTCCGGACAGGGGGCTTCGACTGAAGCTTTCTTT
NA	TRBV7-9	TRBD1	TRBJ2-5	CASSFRGQGSETQYF	TGTGCCAGCAGCTTTCGGGGACAGGGATCTGAGACCCAGTACTTC
NA	TRBV7-9	TRBD1	TRBJ1-1	CASSSPDRGLIVEAFF	TGTGCCAGCAGCTCCCCGGACAGGGGACTCATAGTTGAAGCTTTCTTT
once	TRBV6-1	NA	TRBJ1-1	CASSDWGQPNTEAFF	TGTGCCAGCAGTGATTGGGGGCAGCCGAACACTGAAGCTTTCTTT
NA	TRBV2	TRBD1	TRBJ1-4	CASTWTGQNEKLFF	TGTGCCAGCACCTGGACAGGCCAGAATGAAAAACTGTTTTTT
NA	TRBV18	NA	TRBJ2-2	CASSPPADGELFF	TGTGCCAGCTCACCTCCCGCGGACGGGGAGCTGTTTTTT
NA	TRBV10-1	TRBD2	TRBJ2-3	CASSEIGGSGDTQYF	TGCGCCAGCAGTGAAATCGGCGGGAGCGGGGATACGCAGTATTTT
NA	TRBV6-5	NA	TRBJ1-6	CASSSRGGGYNSPLHF	TGTGCCAGCAGTTCCCGAGGCGGCGGCTATAATTCACCCCTCCACTTT
once	TRBV30	NA	TRBJ2-1	CAWSGGQAYFDEQFF	TGTGCCTGGAGTGGGGGGCAGGCTTATTTTGATGAGCAGTTCTTC
NA	TRBV19	NA	TRBJ1-3	CASRQGVGNTIYF	TGTGCCAGTAGACAAGGGGTCGGAAACACCATATATTTT
NA	TRBV27	TRBD2	TRBJ2-7	CASRGLAGGEQYF	TGTGCCAGCCGTGGACTAGCGGGAGGCGAGCAGTACTTC
NA	TRBV25-1	NA	TRBJ1-2	CASSDPNTITYTF	TGTGCCAGCAGTGATCCAAACACGATCACCTACACCTTC
few	TRBV30	NA	TRBJ2-7	CAWSTDWYEQYF	TGTGCCTGGAGTACGGACTGGTACGAGCAGTACTTC
few	TRBV4-2	TRBD1	TRBJ1-5	CASSQELYRQGDNQPQHF	TGTGCCAGCAGCCAAGAGTTATACCGACAGGGGGACAATCAGCCCCAGCATTTT
NA	TRBV11-2	TRBD1	TRBJ1-1	CASSSPPDRENTEAFF	TGTGCCAGCAGCTCGCCGCCGGACAGGGAGAACACTGAAGCTTTCTTT
NA	TRBV30	NA	TRBJ2-7	CAWSVKLAYEQYF	TGTGCCTGGAGTGTGAAGTTAGCATACGAGCAGTACTTC
NA	TRBV30	TRBD1	TRBJ1-2	CAWSITGTGDGYTF	TGTGCCTGGAGTATCACCGGGACAGGGGACGGCTACACCTTC
NA	TRBV5-4	NA	TRBJ2-2	CASSLETGDSNTGELFF	TGTGCCAGCAGCTTGGAGACAGGAGATTCGAACACCGGGGAGCTGTTTTTT
NA	TRBV19	NA	TRBJ1-4	CASSIGQVNEKLFF	TGTGCCAGTAGTATAGGGCAGGTTAATGAAAAACTGTTTTTT
NA	TRBV4-2	NA	TRBJ1-1	CASRLQKMNTEAFF	TGTGCCAGCAGGTTACAAAAAATGAACACTGAAGCTTTCTTT
NA	TRBV5-1	NA	TRBJ2-1	CASRSGNNEQFF	TGCGCCAGCAGATCAGGGAACAATGAGCAGTTCTTC
once	TRBV2	NA	TRBJ1-4	CASKKGRNEKLFF	TGTGCCAGCAAGAAGGGGAGGAATGAAAAACTGTTTTTT
NA	TRBV7-9	NA	TRBJ1-4	CASSFQATNEKLFF	TGTGCCAGCAGCTTCCAGGCAACTAATGAAAAACTGTTTTTT
NA	TRBV4-1	NA	TRBJ2-7	CASSQDKAVPRSYEQYF	TGCGCCAGCAGCCAAGATAAAGCTGTGCCACGTTCCTACGAGCAGTACTTC
NA	TRBV4-3	TRBD1	TRBJ2-7	CASSHTTGSEQYF	TGCGCCAGCAGCCACACGACAGGGTCTGAGCAGTACTTC
NA	TRBV6-5	NA	TRBJ1-1	CASNLNSYTEAFF	TGTGCCAGCAATTTAAACAGTTACACTGAAGCTTTCTTT
NA	TRBV11-3	TRBD1	TRBJ2-7	CASSGRTGGYEQYF	TGTGCCAGCAGCGGCAGGACAGGGGGCTACGAGCAGTACTTC
NA	TRBV4-2	TRBD2	TRBJ2-3	CASSQDWGGEGRTQYF	TGTGCCAGCAGCCAAGATTGGGGTGGGGAGGGTCGTACGCAGTATTTT
NA	TRBV5-8	TRBD1	TRBJ1-5	CASSRYGTGDSNQPQHF	TGTGCCAGCAGCCGTTACGGGACAGGGGATAGCAATCAGCCCCAGCATTTT